The clone carrying this T cell receptor (beta chain) was observed many times. As yet, its antigen is unknown. Construction of the TCR beta libraries employed iRepertoire HTBI primers in conjunction with Arm-PCR of CDR3 regions. TCRdb passed the multiplex PCR reads through MiXCR, listing each CDR3 protein once. The sample holds some 400,000 distinct CDR3 sequences, 15% seen once. The data were taken from a study of regulatory T cells in long-lasting Graves disease. Findings of the study overall: Only a small sample size was used, which may have cut accuracy.

The CDR3 covers 15 residues. Trimming stripped 0 bases from V and 5 bases from J, with 14 bases between. Germline V CDR1 and CDR2: GTSNPN, SVGIG (reference sequence). Specified time point: newly diagnosed GD, antithyroid drugs for less than 3 months. From PBMCs, RNA was extracted and then used to make the TCR library. These data are also associated with another study on T cells in Graves' hyperthyroidism and ophthalmopathy. Per that paper: HTBI primers drove first-round RT-PCR of the TCR CDR3. By a 13 V-J model, ophthalmopathy was set apart from stable hyperthyroidism.

This rearrangement joins TRBV30 to TRBJ2-1; D is ambiguous. The origin of this receptor is a woman aged 25 to 39 with Graves disease. This specimen consisted of peripheral blood mononuclear cells (PBMCs), obtained at new diagnosis, from a patient treated with antithyroid drugs. Here the CDR3 DNA reads TGTGCCTGGAGTGTTGCACCCAATGCAAACAATGAGCAGTTCTTC. Protein: CAWSVAPNANNEQFF.